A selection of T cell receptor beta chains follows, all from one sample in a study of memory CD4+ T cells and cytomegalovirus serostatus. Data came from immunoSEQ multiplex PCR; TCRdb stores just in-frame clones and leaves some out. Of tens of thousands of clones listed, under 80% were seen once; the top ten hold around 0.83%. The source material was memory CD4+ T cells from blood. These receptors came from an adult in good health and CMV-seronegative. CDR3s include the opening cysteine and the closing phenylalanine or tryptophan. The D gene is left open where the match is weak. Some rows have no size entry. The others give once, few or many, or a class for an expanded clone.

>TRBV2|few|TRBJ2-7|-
TGTGCCAGCAGGGAATATTCCTACGAGCAGTACTTC
CASREYSYEQYF
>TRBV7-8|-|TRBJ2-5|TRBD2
TGTGCCAGCAGCTTGGCGGGGGTCCAAGAGACCCAGTACTTC
CASSLAGVQETQYF
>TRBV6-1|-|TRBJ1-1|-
TGTGCCAGCAGTGAAGAGGACGGCCTCACTGAAGCTTTCTTT
CASSEEDGLTEAFF
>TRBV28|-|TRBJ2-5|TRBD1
TGTGCCAGCAGCCCAACAGGGGGCGCAGAGACCCAGTACTTC
CASSPTGGAETQYF
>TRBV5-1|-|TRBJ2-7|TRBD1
TGCGCCAGCAGCTTGGCCGGGACAGGGTCCTACGAGCAGTACTTC
CASSLAGTGSYEQYF
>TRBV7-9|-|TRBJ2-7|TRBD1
TGTGCCAGCAGCTGGGACAGATCCTACGAGCAGTACTTC
CASSWDRSYEQYF
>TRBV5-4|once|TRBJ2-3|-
TGTGCCAGCAGCCCCTCTGCGGGCGCTAGCACAGATACGCAGTATTTT
CASSPSAGASTDTQYF
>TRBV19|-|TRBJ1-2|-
TGTGCCAGTAAGGTGGGCAGCACGGGCTATGGCTACACCTTC
CASKVGSTGYGYTF
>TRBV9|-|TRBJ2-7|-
TGTGCCAGCAGCCCAAGACCCCTTAGCTCTTCCTACGAGCAGTACTTC
CASSPRPLSSSYEQYF
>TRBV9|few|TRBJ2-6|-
TGTGCCAGCAGCACCTCTGGGGCCAACGTCCTGACTTTC
CASSTSGANVLTF
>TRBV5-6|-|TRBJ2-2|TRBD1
TGTGCCAGCAGCCAAACAGGGGGCATCGGGGAGCTGTTTTTT
CASSQTGGIGELFF
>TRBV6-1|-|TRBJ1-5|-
TGTGCCAGCATAGCAGGGTACGATCAGCCCCAGCATTTT
CASIAGYDQPQHF
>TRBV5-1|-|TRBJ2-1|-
TGCGCCAGCAGCTTGGGTTCGGGCCTTGAGCAGTTCTTC
CASSLGSGLEQFF
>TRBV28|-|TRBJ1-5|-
TGTGCCAGTCTCTCAATCCCGGGGGCGAGCAATCAGCCCCAGCATTTT
CASLSIPGASNQPQHF
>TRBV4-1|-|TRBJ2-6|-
TGCGCCAGCAGCCAAGGGGACACATCCTCGAGGGGGGCCAACGTCCTGACTTTC
CASSQGDTSSRGANVLTF
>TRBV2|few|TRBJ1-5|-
TGTGCCAGCAGTGAAGCGCTGGGGGGCTCTCAGCCCCAGCATTTT
CASSEALGGSQPQHF
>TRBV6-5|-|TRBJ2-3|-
TGTGCCAGCAGAAAAGCTAGCATTAGCACAGATACGCAGTATTTT
CASRKASISTDTQYF
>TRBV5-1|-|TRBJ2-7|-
TGCGCCAGCAGCTTGTCTTCTAGAGACGAGCAGTACTTC
CASSLSSRDEQYF
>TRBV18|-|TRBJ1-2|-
TGTGCCACCTCCGAATCGGTGGATCGCGGCTACACCTTC
CATSESVDRGYTF
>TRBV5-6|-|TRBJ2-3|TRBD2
TGTGCCAGCAGCGCGACTAGCGGGGGAAAGGGGGATACGCAGTATTTT
CASSATSGGKGDTQYF
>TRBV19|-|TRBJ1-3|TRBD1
TGTGCCAGTTCCCCCGGGACAGGGACTGGAAACACCATATATTTT
CASSPGTGTGNTIYF
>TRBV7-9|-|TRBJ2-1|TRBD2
TGTGCCAGCAGCTTACCGGGACTAGCGGGAAGAGCAAATGAGCAGTTCTTC
CASSLPGLAGRANEQFF
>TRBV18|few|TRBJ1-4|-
TGTGCCAGCTCACGAAACAGGGAAACTAATGAAAAACTGTTTTTT
CASSRNRETNEKLFF
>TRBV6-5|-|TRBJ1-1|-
TGTGCCAGCAGTTACGGAGGAAGGGGCACTGAAGCTTTCTTT
CASSYGGRGTEAFF
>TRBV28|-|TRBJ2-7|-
TGTGCCAGCAGCATACAGGACTACGAGCAGTACTTC
CASSIQDYEQYF
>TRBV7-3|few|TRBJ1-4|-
TGTGCCAGCGGGTCAAATGTCGGGGGAAAACTGTTTTTT
CASGSNVGGKLFF
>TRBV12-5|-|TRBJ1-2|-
TGTGCTAGTGGTTTGGCACCCCCCCAGTCGGAGGGCTACACCTTC
CASGLAPPQSEGYTF
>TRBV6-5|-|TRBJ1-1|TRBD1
TGTGCCAGCACCAAACAGGGGGCGAACACTGAAGCTTTCTTT
CASTKQGANTEAFF
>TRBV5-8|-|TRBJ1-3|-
TGTGCCAGCAGGGTACAGGGCTCTGGAAACACCATATATTTT
CASRVQGSGNTIYF
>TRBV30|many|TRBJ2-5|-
TGTGCCTGGAGTGTACTGGGGACCCAGTACTTC
CAWSVLGTQYF
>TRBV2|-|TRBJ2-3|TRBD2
TGTGCCAGCAGTGGACTAGCGGGTAGCACAGATACGCAGTATTTT
CASSGLAGSTDTQYF
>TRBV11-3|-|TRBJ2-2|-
TGTGCCAGCAGCTTAGGGCAGGGACACACCGGGGAGCTGTTTTTT
CASSLGQGHTGELFF
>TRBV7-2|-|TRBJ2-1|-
TGTGCCAGCAGCTTCCCCCCGGGGAATGAGCAGTTCTTC
CASSFPPGNEQFF
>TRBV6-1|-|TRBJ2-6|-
TGTGCCAGCAGTGAACCAGGGACTGGGGCCAACGTCCTGACTTTC
CASSEPGTGANVLTF
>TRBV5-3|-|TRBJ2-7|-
TGTGCCAGAAGCAGGCCTAGCAACTACGAGCAGTACTTC
CARSRPSNYEQYF
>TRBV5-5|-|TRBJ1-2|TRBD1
TGTGCCAGCAGCTCAAACCCCCAGGGGGCGTATGGCTACACCTTC
CASSSNPQGAYGYTF
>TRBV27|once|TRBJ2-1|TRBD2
TGTGCCAGCAGTACCCGGACTAGCGGGGGGCGCTCCTACAATGAGCAGTTCTTC
CASSTRTSGGRSYNEQFF
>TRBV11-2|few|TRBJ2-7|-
TGTGCCAGCAGCCTAGAGGCCGCCGGACAGACCTACGAGCAGTACTTC
CASSLEAAGQTYEQYF
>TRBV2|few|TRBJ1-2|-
TGTGCCAGCAGTGAGGTGTGGGGGATCTATGGCTACACCTTC
CASSEVWGIYGYTF
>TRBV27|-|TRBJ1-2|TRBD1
TGTGCCAGCAGTCACCCCGGACAGGGCAGGGGCTACACCTTC
CASSHPGQGRGYTF